Listed below are T cell receptor beta chains from one sample, sequenced in a study of blood T cell repertoires in COVID-19. Method: immunoSEQ multiplex PCR; TCRdb's copy keeps in-frame clones and lacks some. The repertoire holds over 200,000 clones, around four fifths seen once, with 6.5% to 9% in the top ten. Sequencing was performed on peripheral blood. The receptors derive from a woman aged 45-59 years with active or convalescent COVID-19. Each CDR3 is given with its conserved first and last residue. D genes are given only for firm matches. Only part of the rows carry a size: once, few, many, or a class if the clone is expanded.

clone_size | j_call | v_call | d_call | cdr3_aa | cdr3_nt
NA | TRBJ1-5 | TRBV24-1 | TRBD1 | CATSDPTGDSNQPQHF | TGTGCCACCAGTGATCCGACAGGGGACAGCAATCAGCCCCAGCATTTT
NA | TRBJ1-2 | TRBV6-5 | NA | CASVGDSHGYTF | TGTGCCAGCGTTGGAGACAGCCATGGCTACACCTTC
NA | TRBJ1-6 | TRBV2 | NA | CASSEAQGPRSPLHF | TGTGCCAGCAGTGAAGCGCAGGGCCCGAGGTCACCCCTCCACTTT
NA | TRBJ2-3 | TRBV7-7 | TRBD2 | CASSLDGPSGTDTQYF | TGTGCCAGCAGCTTAGATGGGCCTAGCGGTACAGATACGCAGTATTTT
NA | TRBJ2-3 | TRBV9 | NA | CASSVVGVPSTDTQYF | TGTGCCAGCAGCGTAGTAGGGGTTCCTAGCACAGATACGCAGTATTTT
NA | TRBJ2-1 | TRBV19 | TRBD2 | CASSIGLAESDEQFF | TGTGCCAGTAGTATAGGGCTAGCGGAGAGCGATGAGCAGTTCTTC
NA | TRBJ1-1 | TRBV19 | TRBD1 | CASTSQGSRTEAFF | TGTGCCAGTACCTCACAGGGGTCTCGCACTGAAGCTTTCTTT
NA | TRBJ2-7 | TRBV3-1/TRBV3-2 | NA | CASSQVGGPQSEQYF | TGTGCCAGCAGCCAAGTTGGAGGGCCACAGAGTGAGCAGTACTTC
NA | TRBJ2-2 | TRBV21-1 | NA | CASTEHRGPGGRTGELFF | TGTGCCAGCACCGAGCACCGCGGACCGGGGGGGAGAACCGGGGAGCTGTTTTTT
NA | TRBJ2-1 | TRBV7-3 | TRBD2 | CASSPQGTRTYNEQFF | TGTGCCAGCAGCCCCCAAGGGACTAGAACCTACAATGAGCAGTTCTTC
NA | TRBJ1-2 | TRBV28 | NA | CASSWGGAISNYGYTF | TGTGCCAGCAGTTGGGGGGGCGCAATCTCTAACTATGGCTACACCTTC
NA | TRBJ1-1 | TRBV3-1/TRBV3-2 | NA | CASSLRGSPEAFF | TGTGCCAGCAGCCTCAGGGGCTCCCCTGAAGCTTTCTTT
NA | TRBJ2-3 | TRBV11-2 | TRBD1 | CASSSRTGRADTQYF | TGTGCCAGCAGCTCCCGGACAGGGCGGGCAGATACGCAGTATTTT
NA | TRBJ2-5 | TRBV10-3 | TRBD2 | CAISESGRRASGPPRPEETQYF | TGTGCCATCAGTGAGTCGGGTCGGAGGGCTAGCGGGCCACCCCGCCCGGAAGAGACCCAGTACTTC
NA | TRBJ2-1 | TRBV5-4 | TRBD1 | CASSPELGGANNEQFF | TGTGCCAGCAGCCCCGAGCTAGGGGGCGCAAACAATGAGCAGTTCTTC
NA | TRBJ2-7 | TRBV19 | NA | CASSNPTRIYEQYF | TGTGCCAGTAGTAATCCGACAAGGATCTACGAGCAGTACTTC
NA | TRBJ2-1 | TRBV11-3 | TRBD1 | CASSVGQADNEQFF | TGTGCCAGCAGCGTGGGACAGGCCGACAATGAGCAGTTCTTC
NA | TRBJ2-1 | TRBV11-3 | TRBD1 | CASSLDTGADNEQFF | TGTGCCAGCAGCTTAGATACAGGGGCTGACAATGAGCAGTTCTTC
once | TRBJ2-3 | TRBV10-2 | TRBD2 | CASDGTPRQRGAVTDTQYF | TGCGCCAGCGACGGGACCCCCCGGCAGCGGGGGGCCGTCACAGATACGCAGTATTTT
NA | TRBJ2-5 | TRBV11-2 | TRBD2 | CASSPGSLAGGQETQYF | TGTGCCAGCAGCCCAGGCTCCCTAGCGGGGGGGCAAGAGACCCAGTACTTC
NA | TRBJ2-7 | TRBV29-1 | NA | CSGGDSEQYF | TGCAGCGGGGGGGACAGCGAGCAGTACTTC
NA | TRBJ1-5 | TRBV7-6 | TRBD1 | CASSPSGTGTQPQHF | TGTGCCAGCAGCCCATCCGGGACAGGGACCCAGCCCCAGCATTTT
NA | TRBJ2-2 | TRBV24-1 | NA | CATSDQGQRANTGELFF | TGTGCCACCAGTGACCAGGGACAACGCGCGAACACCGGGGAGCTGTTTTTT
NA | TRBJ2-3 | TRBV2 | NA | CASSLTDTQYF | TGTGCCAGCAGCCTTACAGATACGCAGTATTTT
once | TRBJ2-7 | TRBV11-2 | NA | CASSLVPGTASSSYEQYF | TGTGCCAGCAGCTTAGTACCGGGAACGGCATCTAGCTCCTACGAGCAGTACTTC
NA | TRBJ1-5 | TRBV2 | TRBD1 | CASSSRALRDSNQPQHF | TGTGCCAGCAGTTCTCGAGCCCTCCGGGACAGTAATCAGCCCCAGCATTTT
NA | TRBJ1-6 | TRBV19 | TRBD1 | CASRTSGTGFGSPLHF | TGTGCCAGTAGGACTTCCGGGACAGGCTTCGGCTCACCCCTCCACTTT
NA | TRBJ1-4 | TRBV19 | NA | CASSMARDEKLFF | TGTGCCAGTAGTATGGCCCGGGATGAAAAACTGTTTTTT
NA | TRBJ2-5 | TRBV27 | TRBD1 | CASRRTGQETQYF | TGTGCCAGCAGGAGGACAGGGCAAGAGACCCAGTACTTC
NA | TRBJ2-5 | TRBV2 | TRBD2 | CASGALAGGQKGTQYF | TGTGCCAGCGGGGCACTAGCGGGGGGGCAGAAGGGGACCCAGTACTTC
many | TRBJ1-3 | TRBV7-6 | TRBD1 | CASSPGTDRNTIYF | TGTGCCAGCAGCCCCGGGACAGATAGAAACACCATATATTTT
NA | TRBJ1-2 | TRBV6-5 | NA | CAIEAGNYGYTF | TGTGCCATCGAGGCCGGGAACTATGGCTACACCTTC
NA | TRBJ1-3 | TRBV5-1 | NA | CASSPWEEGTGNTIYF | TGCGCCAGCAGTCCGTGGGAGGAAGGGACGGGAAACACCATATATTTT
once | TRBJ2-1 | TRBV29-1 | NA | CSKWAGDEQFF | TGCAGCAAATGGGCGGGCGATGAGCAGTTCTTC
once | TRBJ1-6 | TRBV7-9 | TRBD1 | CASSPTTGDSPLHF | TGTGCCAGCAGTCCTACCACAGGGGACTCACCCCTCCACTTT
NA | TRBJ2-1 | TRBV6-1 | TRBD2 | CASSEGRLAGGGYNEQFF | TGTGCCAGCAGTGAAGGGAGACTAGCGGGAGGGGGTTACAATGAGCAGTTCTTC
NA | TRBJ1-2 | TRBV2 | TRBD1 | CASSRQGQNYGYTF | TGTGCCAGCAGCCGACAGGGGCAGAACTATGGCTACACCTTC
NA | TRBJ1-5 | TRBV6-6 | NA | CASSPNGGAQPQHF | TGTGCCAGCAGTCCCAATGGCGGGGCACAGCCCCAGCATTTT
NA | TRBJ1-2 | TRBV9 | TRBD1 | CASSPRTGGPYGYTF | TGTGCCAGCAGCCCCCGGACAGGGGGCCCGTATGGCTACACCTTC
NA | TRBJ1-1 | TRBV7-9 | NA | CASGRQGLGTEAFF | TGTGCCAGCGGGCGTCAGGGTTTGGGCACTGAAGCTTTCTTT
NA | TRBJ1-1 | TRBV18 | NA | CASSPREDMGAFF | TGTGCCAGCTCACCACGGGAGGATATGGGAGCTTTCTTT
NA | TRBJ1-4 | TRBV5-1 | NA | CASSSGVWEKLFF | TGCGCCAGCAGCTCGGGGGTATGGGAAAAACTGTTTTTT
NA | TRBJ1-1 | TRBV4-1 | TRBD1 | CASSTQGKAEAFF | TGCGCCAGCAGTACACAGGGGAAGGCTGAAGCTTTCTTT
NA | TRBJ1-4 | TRBV5-1 | NA | CAKKRGSRRKLFF | TGCGCCAAGAAAAGGGGATCACGAAGAAAACTGTTTTTT
NA | TRBJ1-6 | TRBV5-4 | TRBD1 | CASSVGQGNSPLHF | TGTGCCAGCAGCGTGGGACAGGGGAATTCACCCCTCCACTTT
NA | TRBJ1-1 | TRBV15 | NA | CATSSFESEAFF | TGTGCCACCAGCAGTTTCGAGTCTGAAGCTTTCTTT
once | TRBJ1-1 | TRBV19 | TRBD1 | CASSIGTGRANTEAFF | TGTGCCAGTAGTATAGGGACAGGGAGGGCGAACACTGAAGCTTTCTTT
NA | TRBJ2-1 | TRBV30 | TRBD2 | CAWHGTSGRGEQFF | TGTGCCTGGCATGGGACTAGCGGGAGGGGTGAGCAGTTCTTC
NA | TRBJ1-3 | TRBV2 | TRBD1 | CASSPDRVSGNTIYF | TGTGCCAGCAGTCCGGACAGGGTCTCTGGAAACACCATATATTTT
NA | TRBJ2-1 | TRBV28 | TRBD2 | CASRTTSGGHHNEQFF | TGTGCCAGCAGAACCACTAGCGGGGGGCACCACAATGAGCAGTTCTTC
few | TRBJ1-4 | TRBV5-4 | TRBD1 | CASSPKGQGGEKLFF | TGTGCCAGCAGCCCAAAGGGACAGGGGGGTGAAAAACTGTTTTTT
NA | TRBJ2-2 | TRBV18 | TRBD2 | CASSPRRPSGRVDTGELFF | TGTGCCAGCTCACCGCGCCGACCAAGCGGGAGGGTCGACACCGGGGAGCTGTTTTTT
NA | TRBJ1-4 | TRBV7-9 | NA | CASEQVTTNEKLFF | TGTGCCAGCGAACAGGTGACAACTAATGAAAAACTGTTTTTT
NA | TRBJ1-1 | TRBV6-2/TRBV6-3 | TRBD1 | CASSYQGDTEAFF | TGTGCCAGCAGTTACCAGGGGGACACTGAAGCTTTCTTT
NA | TRBJ1-2 | TRBV5-1 | TRBD1 | CASSLVQGDGYGYTF | TGCGCCAGCAGCTTGGTTCAGGGGGACGGCTATGGCTACACCTTC
NA | TRBJ1-1 | TRBV12-3/TRBV12-4 | NA | CASSLMELEAFF | TGTGCCAGCAGTTTAATGGAGCTAGAAGCTTTCTTT
few | TRBJ2-1 | TRBV9 | TRBD2 | CASSFGLAGDEQFF | TGTGCCAGCAGCTTTGGACTAGCGGGAGACGAGCAGTTCTTC